This passage covers 28 T cell receptor beta chains from one sample sequenced in a study of human T cells and chemical hapten exposure. TCRdb redid the calling of the RACE reads with MiXCR, one entry per CDR3 protein. The sample includes a few hundred thousand distinct CDR3 sequences, just under 6.5% of them seen just once. Time point described: patch test 2, 6 weeks after DPC sensitization. Treatment in this sample: therapeutic diphenylcyclopropenone sensitization with weekly scalp DPC. Sequencing used whole blood, obtained in connection with sensitization to the hapten diphenylcyclopropenone (DPC). These receptors all come from a woman under 30 with alopecia areata. Some clones in this sample may be carry-over from other donors' samples.

This clonotype appeared many times. The chain carries TRBV20-1 and TRBJ2-2, with 8 bases lining up with TRBD2. The CDR3 loop spans 15 amino acids. J gave up 4 bases and V 5 bases, and 9 bases lay outside the gene matches. The germline CDR1 and CDR2 sequences are DFQATT and SNEGSKA (reference sequence). The CDR3 loop reads CSAGGLVTGTGELFF. CDR3 coding DNA: TGCAGTGCTGGGGGACTAGTCACGGGCACCGGGGAGCTGTTTTTT.

This clonotype came up a few times. The chain has TRBV6-2 or TRBV6-3 and TRBJ1-1, with D hard to call. V lost 2 bases and J 7 bases, leaving 8 bases between the germline ends. Germline CDR1 is MNHEY and CDR2 is SVGEGT. The CDR3 loop spans 12 amino acids. The CDR3 loop is CASSYIFGEAFF. The CDR3 DNA reads TGTGCCAGCAGTTACATCTTCGGTGAAGCTTTCTTT.

This clonotype was detected ten times or more. V is TRBV20-1 and J is TRBJ2-7; tentative D call: TRBD2 (6 bases). Germline CDR1 and CDR2: DFQATT and SNEGSKA (reference sequence). The CDR3 has 12 amino acids. The ends were cut back, 6 bases at V and 2 bases at J, with 11 bases in the middle. The CDR3 DNA reads TGCAGTGCGAGGGGACTCCCCTACGAGCAGTACTTC. This codes for CSARGLPYEQYF.

This clonotype was seen a handful of times. The rearrangement uses TRBV5-1 and TRBJ1-6; D may be TRBD1 (6 bases). This CDR3 has 16 amino acids. V lost 3 bases and J lost 7, with 17 bases in between. Per germline, CDR1 SGHRS and CDR2 YFSETQ. In nucleotides, the CDR3 is TGCGCCAGCAGCTGGAATCCGGTGGACAGCAATTCACCCCTCCACTTT. Translation gives CASSWNPVDSNSPLHF.

This clonotype was counted between two and nine times. The chain uses TRBV18 and TRBJ2-7; D may match TRBD1 or TRBD2 (6 bases each). Between the trimmed V and J ends, which lost 0 bases and 5 bases, there was a span of 14 bases. The CDR3 runs 15 residues. CDR1 and CDR2 from the germline V gene are KGHSH and LQKENI. In nucleotides, the CDR3 is TGTGCCAGCTCACCACCCTCGGGGGCGAGGGACGAGCAGTACTTC. This gives the protein CASSPPSGARDEQYF.

The sample holds many counts of this clonotype. CDR3 protein: CASSLRDSSVTDTQYF. The CDR3 DNA reads as TGTGCCAGCAGCTTACGGGACTCTAGCGTCACAGATACGCAGTATTTT. The chain recombines TRBV7-3 with TRBJ2-3; a weak D match, TRBD2 (6 bases). CDR1 and CDR2 (germline): SGHTA, FQGTGA. The CDR3 sequence is 16 residues long. Deletions cut 2 bases from V and 2 bases from J, with 14 bases between. Complete variable domain (other parts from reference TRBV7-3 and TRBJ2-3): GAGVSQTPSNKVTEKGKYVELRCDPISGHTALYWYRQSLGQGPEFLIYFQGTGAADDSGLPNDRFFAVRPEGSVSTLKIQRTERGDSAVYLCASSLRDSSVTDTQYFGPGTRLTVL.

The chain employs TRBV12-3 or TRBV12-4 and TRBJ1-4; 7 positions match TRBD1. The CDR3 runs to 14 residues. With V trimmed by 0 bases and J by 8 bases, 3 bases remained unmatched. This CDR3 reads CASSLAEDREKLFF. CDR3 in DNA: TGTGCCAGCAGTTTAGCGGAGGACAGGGAAAAACTGTTTTTT.

In its sample, this clonotype was seen many times. This chain joins TRBV27 and TRBJ1-1, with D possibly TRBD1 on 5 matching bases. V lost 8 bases and J lost 1, with 17 bases in between. The germline CDR1 and CDR2 sequences are MNHEY and SMNVEV (reference sequence). There are 15 residues in the CDR3. DNA of the CDR3: TGTGCCAGCCACCAGGGAGGAGTAGGGAACACTGAAGCTTTCTTT. Protein: CASHQGGVGNTEAFF.

The J gene is TRBJ2-5, the V gene TRBV21-1; whether TRBD1, the table's D call, matches the DNA was not checked. TRBV21-1 is recorded as a pseudogene. The CDR3 has 12 residues. CDR3 sequence: CARQGAQETQYF. Written as DNA, the CDR3 is TGTGCCAGACAGGGGGCCCAAGAGACCCAGTACTTC.

This sequence joins TRBV6-5 and TRBJ1-1, with 7 positions matching TRBD1. Trimming removed 6 bases from V and 7 bases from J; junction bases left unmatched: 5. The CDR3 runs to 12 residues. The germline CDR1 and CDR2 sequences are MNHEY and SVGAGI. The CDR3 nucleotides are TGTGCCAGCAGCCCAGGGGGTCTTGAAGCTTTCTTT. As protein: CASSPGGLEAFF.

At least ten counts were recorded for this clonotype. Written as DNA, the CDR3 is TGTGCCAGCAGTTTGCCTGGGGGGGCCACTGAAGCTTTCTTT. Translated, it gives CASSLPGGATEAFF. The chain is built from TRBV27 and TRBJ1-1; D might be TRBD1 (6 bases). Germline V gene lookup returns CDR1 MNHEY and CDR2 SMNVEV (reference sequence). The CDR3 covers 14 residues. V was shortened by 3 bases and J by 4 bases, with 12 bases between the two germline ends.

This clonotype turned up a few times. The junction shows a germline mismatch at one end, possibly a read error. The V and J genes are TRBV7-7 and TRBJ2-5; D gene ambiguous. The CDR3 covers 13 residues. The germline V gene has CDR1 SSHAT and CDR2 FNYEAQ (reference sequence). The CDR3 DNA sequence: TGTGCTAGCAGCTTAACAGTCTCGGCGACCCAGTACTTC. It encodes CASSLTVSATQYF. Looking up the rest from reference TRBV7-7 and TRBJ2-5 gives the full variable domain: GAGVSQSPRYKVTKRGQDVTLRCDPISSHATLYWYQQALGQGPEFLTYFNYEAQPDKSGLPSDRFSAERPEGSISTLTIQRTEQRDSAMYRCASSLTVSATQYFGPGTRLLVL.

This clonotype was detected ten times or more. This sequence joins TRBV27 and TRBJ1-4, with a weak D call TRBD1 (5 bases). The CDR3 contains 13 residues. Germline assignment: CDR1 MNHEY and CDR2 SMNVEV (reference sequence). Trimming removed 0 bases at V and 8 bases at J, with 7 bases between. In DNA form, the CDR3 reads TGTGCCAGCAGTTTATCGGGGGAGGAAAAACTGTTTTTT. Its translation: CASSLSGEEKLFF.

A word on this clonotype: Its ends do not fully match the called genes, so a read error is possible. This chain joins TRBV3-1 and TRBJ2-3; D might be TRBD2 (6 bases). The germline V gene has CDR1 LGHDT and CDR2 YNNKEL (reference sequence). The CDR3 extends over 12 amino acids. Here the CDR3 reads CASSQDRETHDF. CDR3 nucleotide sequence: TGTGCCAGCAGCCAAGATCGGGAGACCCACGATTTT.

In its sample, this clonotype was seen once. The rearrangement links TRBV7-3 to TRBJ2-7; no clear D gene. This CDR3 is built from 14 residues. Trimming left V 0 bases short and J 7 bases short, with 13 bases between. Germline loops: CDR1 SGHTA, CDR2 FQGTGA. The DNA of the CDR3 is TGTGCCAGCAGCTTAACCTCCTCCTCGGATGAGCAGTACTTC. This encodes CASSLTSSSDEQYF.

This clonotype was recorded at least ten times. The chain uses TRBV5-1 and TRBJ2-7, with D perhaps TRBD1 or TRBD2 (5 bases each). Trimming took off 5 bases at V and 6 bases at J, with 21 bases between the two ends. The CDR3 totals 15 residues. Germline loops: CDR1 SGHRS, CDR2 YFSETQ. The CDR3 region is CASRLNVQRGSEQYF. The CDR3 region has the DNA TGCGCCAGCAGATTGAACGTCCAGAGGGGTTCCGAGCAGTACTTC.

This clonotype was counted ten times or more. This chain uses TRBV18 with TRBJ1-5; D is undetermined. Trimming shortened V by 4 bases and J by 2 bases, and 12 bases separated the two germline ends. The germline V gene has CDR1 KGHSH and CDR2 LQKENI. The CDR3 extends over 15 amino acids. The CDR3 here is CASSQGVIGNQPQHF. CDR3 coding DNA: TGTGCCAGCTCACAGGGAGTCATAGGCAATCAGCCCCAGCATTTT.

This clonotype was counted many times. V is TRBV29-1 and J is TRBJ2-4; 7 bases are a match to TRBD1. Germline CDR1 is SQVTM and CDR2 is ANQGSEA. V dropped 7 bases and J dropped 4; count of bases not matched to a gene: 7. This CDR3 has 13 amino acids. In nucleotides, the CDR3 is TGCAGCGCCGCAGGGACAGATAAAAACATTCAGTACTTC. Protein: CSAAGTDKNIQYF.

The V call is TRBV27, the J call TRBJ1-2; 7 bases agree with TRBD1. This CDR3 contains 13 residues. With V trimmed by 7 bases and J by 4 bases, 6 bases remained unmatched. CDR1 is MNHEY and CDR2 is SMNVEV in the germline V gene (reference sequence). The CDR3, as DNA: TGTGCCAGCACCAAGGGGACAGTCTATGGCTACACCTTC. This encodes CASTKGTVYGYTF.

As concerns this clonotype: An end of the junction does not agree with germline; a read error may underlie this. V and J are TRBV6-5 and TRBJ2-2, with D tentatively TRBD2 (6 bases). The germline gives CDR1 MNHEY, CDR2 SVGAGI. This CDR3 has 15 amino acids. As DNA, the CDR3 is TGTGCCGGCAGTTACCTATTTGGGGGAGGCGGGGAGCTGTTTTTT. Its translation is CAGSYLFGGGGELFF.

This clonotype was seen more than once but under ten times. The chain carries TRBV7-6 and TRBJ2-1; 11 bases map to TRBD2. Germline V gives CDR1 SGHVS, CDR2 FNYEAQ. The CDR3 is 14 residues long. Germline trimming cut 5 bases from V and 9 bases from J; bases unmatched to any gene: 6. In DNA, the CDR3 is TGTGCCAGCAGCCCAACTAGCGGGGGCGGTGAGCAGTTCTTC. Protein product: CASSPTSGGGEQFF.

This clonotype was counted only a few times. V and J are TRBV10-3 and TRBJ2-7; 7 bases agree with TRBD2. Germline values: CDR1 ENHRY, CDR2 SYGVKD. The CDR3 consists of 11 residues. V trimming: 10 bases; J trimming: 2 bases; junction bases outside the gene matches: 2. The CDR3 sequence: CASTSAYEQYF. The DNA of the CDR3 is TGTGCCAGCACTAGCGCCTACGAGCAGTACTTC.

The sample holds a few counts of this clonotype. The CDR3 protein is CATGGGGLDNEQFF. CDR3 bases: TGTGCCACCGGCGGGGGGGGCCTTGATAATGAGCAGTTCTTC. The chain recombines TRBV24-1 with TRBJ2-1; 9 nucleotides align to TRBD2. This CDR3 spans 14 amino acids. V lost 9 bases, J lost 7 bases, and 9 bases stayed unmatched. Germline V gene sequence: CDR1 KGHDR, CDR2 SFDVKD.

This clonotype has at least ten counts. The rearrangement uses TRBV12-3 or TRBV12-4 and TRBJ2-5, with 8 bases fitting TRBD1. The CDR3 consists of 15 residues. Trimming removed 6 bases from V and 7 bases from J; junction bases left unmatched: 13. CDR3 DNA sequence: TGTGCCAGCAGCTTCTGGACAGGGCCCGTCGGGACCCAGTACTTC. Translation: CASSFWTGPVGTQYF.

Here the CDR3 reads CASSPEGQPRDTQYF. DNA for the CDR3: TGCGCCAGCAGCCCAGAGGGACAGCCTCGAGATACGCAGTATTTT. This chain links TRBV4-1 with TRBJ2-3; 7 bases map to TRBD1. V gave up 4 bases and J gave up 5 bases; unmatched junction bases: 9. The CDR3 is 15 amino acids. Germline V gene data show CDR1 as MGHRA and CDR2 as YSYEKL.

At least ten counts were recorded for this clonotype. The rearrangement links TRBV12-3 or TRBV12-4 to TRBJ1-5; perhaps TRBD1 as D (6 bases). Trimming removed 5 bases at V and 2 bases at J, with 19 bases between. There are 17 residues in the CDR3. The CDR3, as DNA: TGTGCCAGCAGTCCCCAACCGACAGGTTTGGGCAATCAGCCCCAGCATTTT. Its translation is CASSPQPTGLGNQPQHF.

This clonotype was observed a handful of times. The rearrangement joins TRBV9 to TRBJ2-7; D is undetermined. Trimming stripped 0 bases from V and 2 bases from J, with 9 bases between. Looked up from germline, CDR1 is SGDLS and CDR2 is YYNGEE. This CDR3 is 14 amino acids long. CDR3 sequence reads: CASSVEGSPYEQYF. As DNA, the CDR3 is TGTGCCAGCAGCGTAGAGGGATCTCCCTACGAGCAGTACTTC.

Many counts were recorded for this clonotype. The chain recombines TRBV20-1 with TRBJ1-1; D is unclear. CDR1 is DFQATT, CDR2 SNEGSKA, per germline (reference sequence). Trimming shortened V by 5 bases and J by 2 bases, and 15 bases separated the two germline ends. The CDR3 totals 14 residues. The chain's CDR3 is CSAQIGSVNTEAFF. CDR3 in DNA: TGCAGTGCTCAAATCGGCAGCGTAAACACTGAAGCTTTCTTT.